What follows is one T cell receptor (beta chain) and its context. This clonotype was picked up one time. The target of this receptor is not known. No much larger clone exists at a distance of one base, and base qualities are not known. Evidence from a single read is weak. The data originate from a study of T cell repertoires in cytomegalovirus infection (dated by TCRdb to between 2018 and 2021). A note on the overall study: The peptide stimulations were aimed at well-studied HLA-B-restricted epitopes as well as recently identified HLA-C-restricted CMV epitopes, whose presentation resists viral immunomodulation. Because public TCR beta signatures pointed to carriage of CMV infection together with the matching HLA type, the HLA type of each donor mattered for the analysis. General findings and caveats noted by the study authors: The ex vivo response was dominated by HLA-C-restricted CMV-specific TCR beta clonotypes, which also provided the single most frequent clonotype in two of eight donors. Cumulative frequency of public TCR beta family members discriminated carriers of CMV infection plus the relevant HLA type in this cohort and an independent approximately 400-donor cohort.

V and J are trimmed by 0 bases and 1 base, and the gene matches miss 2 bases of the junction. Taken from the germline V gene, the CDR1 and CDR2 loops are MGHRA and YSYEKL. The CDR3, cysteine through phenylalanine, is 17 amino acids long. Of all the DNA, just the CDR3 is kept, 51 bases in frame from base 1. The listed sequencing device is Illumina HiSeq 1500. TCRdb ran its own pipeline on the public reads, namely fastp trimming at Q25 and MiXCR clone calling, and kept in-frame beta chains. Every distinct CDR3 protein forms one entry, paired with its most common genes and DNA. This sample is represented by about half a million distinct CDR3 sequences; 30% to 40% of them were singletons. The ten biggest clones cover 15% to 20% of the sample. The treatment or condition label, as the study defines it: in vitro stimulation with specific CMV peptide epitopes to enrich CMV-specific T cells.

The sequencing here drew on cultured PBMCs, taken from culture after CMV antigen stimulation. The chain employs TRBV4-1 and TRBJ2-1; 11 junctional bases match TRBD2. The receptor was isolated from a human donor in good health (CMV status not recorded). Some clones in this sample may be carry-over from other donors' samples. The CDR3 sequence is CASSQDGTSGSYNEQFF. The DNA reads as follows: TGCGCCAGCAGCCAAGATGGGACTAGCGGTTCCTACAATGAGCAGTTCTTC.